This TCR beta chain was identified during a study of blood T cell repertoires in COVID-19. Turning to the study itself: Sites in the United States, Italy and Spain provided acute and convalescent COVID-19 samples. T cells, B-cell-depleted T cells, or PBMCs provided the cDNA or gDNA that served as material.

In the source study's methods: The assay estimated nucleated cells by amplifying reference gene primers. This table comes from immunoSEQ multiplex PCR, and its TCRdb copy is limited to in-frame clones, with some not included. The D gene and trimming were derived from the DNA, and the V and J assignments and clone size from that table. In the table there are 250,000 to 350,000 clones, roughly 88% of which are singletons. CDR1 is LNHDA, CDR2 SQIVND, per germline (reference sequence). V gave up 3 bases and J gave up 0 bases, with 14 bases separating them. CDR3 length: 16 amino acids. This clone came up once.

The origin of this receptor is a woman aged 50 to 65 with acute or convalescent COVID-19. Material for sequencing was peripheral blood. V usage is TRBV19 and J usage is TRBJ1-2, with D unclear. The CDR3 protein is CASSIPTRRTNYGYTF. The CDR3 bases are TGTGCCAGTAGTATTCCGACGAGGCGAACTAACTATGGCTACACCTTC.